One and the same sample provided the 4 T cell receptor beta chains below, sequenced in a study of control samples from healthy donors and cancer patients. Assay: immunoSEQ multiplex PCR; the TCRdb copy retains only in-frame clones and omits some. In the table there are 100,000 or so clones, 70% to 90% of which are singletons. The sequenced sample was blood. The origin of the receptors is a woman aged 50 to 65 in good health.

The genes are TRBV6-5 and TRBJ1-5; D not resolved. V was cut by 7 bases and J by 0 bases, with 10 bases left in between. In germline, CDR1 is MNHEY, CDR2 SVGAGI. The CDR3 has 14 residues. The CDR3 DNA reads TGTGCCAGCAATCCCCTGGGTAGCAATCAGCCCCAGCATTTT. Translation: CASNPLGSNQPQHF.

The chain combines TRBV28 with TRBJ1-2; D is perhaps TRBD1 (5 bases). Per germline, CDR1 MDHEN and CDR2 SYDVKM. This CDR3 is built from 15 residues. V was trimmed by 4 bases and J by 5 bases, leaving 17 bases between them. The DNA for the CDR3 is TGTGCCAGCAGTTCGCAGGGCCAGGCTAGATATGGCTACACCTTC. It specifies CASSSQGQARYGYTF.

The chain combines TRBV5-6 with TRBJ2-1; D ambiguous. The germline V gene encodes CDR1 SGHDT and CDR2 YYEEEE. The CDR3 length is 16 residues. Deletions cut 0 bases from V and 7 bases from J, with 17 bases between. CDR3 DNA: TGTGCCAGCAGCTTGGTTTCCGCTTACGAGACGAATGAGCAGTTCTTC. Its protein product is CASSLVSAYETNEQFF.

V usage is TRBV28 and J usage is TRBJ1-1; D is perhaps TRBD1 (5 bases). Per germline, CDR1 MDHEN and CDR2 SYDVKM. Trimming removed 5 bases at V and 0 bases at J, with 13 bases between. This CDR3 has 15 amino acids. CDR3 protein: CASSVAGWMNTEAFF. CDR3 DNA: TGTGCCAGCAGTGTGGCAGGGTGGATGAACACTGAAGCTTTCTTT.